This paragraph reports one TCR beta chain. The data are from a study of blood T cell repertoires in COVID-19. In the authors' workflow: Cell counts per sample came from amplifying reference gene primers. The table came from immunoSEQ multiplex PCR; TCRdb's copy has only in-frame clones and leaves some out. The V and J calls and clone size come from that table; D and trimming were worked out from the DNA. The table has roughly 100,000 clones, roughly 80% seen once. Germline loops: CDR1 LNHDA, CDR2 SQIVND (reference sequence). Trimming took 6 bases from V and 1 from J, leaving 13 bases between them. The length of the CDR3 is 15 residues.

The chain is built from TRBV19 and TRBJ1-3; D might be TRBD1 (5 bases). The specimen sequenced was peripheral blood. This sequence originates from a man between 60 and 75 years old with acute or convalescent COVID-19. CDR3: CASRTDSSSGNTIYF. Here the CDR3 DNA reads TGTGCCAGTAGAACCGACAGCTCATCTGGAAACACCATATATTTT.